Listed below are T cell receptor beta chains from one sample, sequenced in a study of blood T cell repertoires in COVID-19. Repertoires were generated with immunoSEQ multiplex PCR, while TCRdb's copy carries only in-frame clones and drops some. The data show some 450,000 clones, with about 87% seen just once and approximately 12% held by the top ten. The sample was peripheral blood. Receptors were obtained from a woman aged 45-65 years with COVID-19, enrolled during active disease. CDR3s include the opening cysteine and the closing phenylalanine or tryptophan. A D gene is named only where the DNA matches it firmly. Size is stated for part of the rows, as once, few or many counts, or as a class when the clone is expanded.

v_gene	abundance	j_gene	d_gene	CDR3nt	CDR3aa
TRBV5-1	once	TRBJ2-3	TRBD2	TGCGCCAGCAGCCCCGGGTCGAGCGGGGGTGGAGATACGCAGTATTTT	CASSPGSSGGGDTQYF
TRBV5-1	-	TRBJ1-2	TRBD1	TGCGCCAGCGACTATTCACCAGGGGGCGGCTATGGCTACACCTTC	CASDYSPGGGYGYTF
TRBV6-5	-	TRBJ2-2	-	TGTGCCAGCAGTTTAACCCAGAACCATAACACCGGGGAGCTGTTTTTT	CASSLTQNHNTGELFF
TRBV5-5	few	TRBJ2-7	-	TGTGCCAGCAGCTTGGCCGGGGGAAGCGGCTACGAGCAGTACTTC	CASSLAGGSGYEQYF
TRBV12-3/TRBV12-4	-	TRBJ1-2	-	TGTGCCAGCGGCAAACAGAACTATGGCTACACCTTC	CASGKQNYGYTF
TRBV3-1/TRBV3-2	-	TRBJ1-2	-	TGTGCCAGCAGCCAAGGAACGGGGTACTATGGCTACACCTTC	CASSQGTGYYGYTF
TRBV30	-	TRBJ2-7	-	TGTGCCTCCAGGGGCCCCTACGAGCAGTACTTC	CASRGPYEQYF
TRBV28	once	TRBJ1-1	TRBD1	TGTGCCAGCAGTTTTCAAGGGGGCCTGAACACTGAAGCTTTCTTT	CASSFQGGLNTEAFF
TRBV6-5	once	TRBJ2-6	-	TGTGCCAGCAGCCTCCAGGGTAATGGGGCCAACGTCCTGACTTTC	CASSLQGNGANVLTF
TRBV15	-	TRBJ1-1	TRBD1	TGTGCCACCAGCGAGACAGGGGGTAGTCCCACTGAAGCTTTCTTT	CATSETGGSPTEAFF
TRBV2	-	TRBJ2-5	-	TGTGCCAGCAGTGAAGTAAATCAAGAGACCCAGTACTTC	CASSEVNQETQYF
TRBV3-1/TRBV3-2	-	TRBJ1-3	-	TGTGCCAGCAGTCTCGGTGGGGCCTCTGGAAACACCATATATTTT	CASSLGGASGNTIYF
TRBV5-6	-	TRBJ2-3	-	TGTGCCAGCAGCCCAAGTGGGGGGGCAGGAGATACGCAGTATTTT	CASSPSGGAGDTQYF
TRBV28	-	TRBJ1-3	-	TGTGCCAGCAACCAGGGTCGTGGAAACACCATATATTTT	CASNQGRGNTIYF
TRBV7-9	few	TRBJ1-4	-	TGTGCCAGCAGCTGGGGACTGTCGACTGAAAAACTGTTTTTT	CASSWGLSTEKLFF
TRBV19	-	TRBJ2-7	TRBD1	TGTGCCAGTAGTAACACCGGGACAGGGGGTGGTTACGAGCAGTACTTC	CASSNTGTGGGYEQYF
TRBV6-6	-	TRBJ2-2	-	TGTGCCAGCAGTTATTCCCCAAATACAGGAGAGGAGCTGTTTTTT	CASSYSPNTGEELFF
TRBV19	once	TRBJ1-4	-	TGTGCCAGTAGTGGGCCGGGGGGTGAAAAACTGTTTTTT	CASSGPGGEKLFF
TRBV19	-	TRBJ1-2	TRBD1	TGTGCCAGTAGGGACGGACAGGGTGGTATCCATGGCTACACCTTC	CASRDGQGGIHGYTF
TRBV10-3	-	TRBJ1-1	TRBD1	TGTGCCATCATTCCCGGACAGGGGGCTTTGACTGAAGCTTTCTTT	CAIIPGQGALTEAFF
TRBV5-6	-	TRBJ1-2	TRBD1	TGTGCCAGCAGCCCTAAATTGACAGGGAACTATGGCTACACCTTC	CASSPKLTGNYGYTF
TRBV19	-	TRBJ1-3	-	TGTGCCAGTAGTATCCGGTTGGTTATCGGCTCTGGAAACACCATATATTTT	CASSIRLVIGSGNTIYF
TRBV12-3/TRBV12-4	-	TRBJ1-5	-	TGTGCGATCCTGGAGGGGCCAAATCAGCCCCAGCATTTT	CAILEGPNQPQHF
TRBV30	-	TRBJ1-1	-	TGTGCCTGGAGTGTAGGGGCGAACACTGAAGCTTTCTTT	CAWSVGANTEAFF
TRBV6-5	once	TRBJ2-1	-	TGTGCCAGCAGTTACCGGGACAAATACAATGAGCAGTTCTTC	CASSYRDKYNEQFF
TRBV5-4	-	TRBJ1-1	TRBD1	TGTGCCAGCAGCAAGGGACAGGGGGCGTACACTGAAGCTTTCTTT	CASSKGQGAYTEAFF
TRBV6-5	-	TRBJ2-1	TRBD2	TGTGCCAGCAAAGAACTAGCGGGGGAAAATGAGCAGTTCTTC	CASKELAGENEQFF
TRBV6-6	once	TRBJ1-1	-	TGTGCCAGCACCCAACCGGGAGGGGGGCTCACTGAAGCTTTCTTT	CASTQPGGGLTEAFF
TRBV2	-	TRBJ1-5	TRBD1	TGTGCCAGCGGACAGGGGTCGAGCAATCAGCCCCAGCATTTT	CASGQGSSNQPQHF
TRBV5-1	-	TRBJ2-3	-	TGCGCCAGCAGCACGGGACATGGGGGCACAGATACGCAGTATTTT	CASSTGHGGTDTQYF
TRBV30	once	TRBJ1-2	-	TGTGCCTGGATTACCCTACAGGTTAGGGGCTACACCTTC	CAWITLQVRGYTF
TRBV12-3/TRBV12-4	-	TRBJ1-2	TRBD1	TGTGCCAGCACCACGACAGGGAGTGGAGGCTACACCTTC	CASTTTGSGGYTF
TRBV11-2	-	TRBJ2-5	TRBD1	TGTGCCAGCAGCTTCGGACAGGGAACAAGAGAGACCCAGTACTTC	CASSFGQGTRETQYF
TRBV4-1	-	TRBJ2-3	TRBD2	TGCGCCAGCAGCCAAGGTCTCCTAGCGGGGGAAGATACGCAGTATTTT	CASSQGLLAGEDTQYF
TRBV10-3	-	TRBJ1-3	-	TGTGCCATCAGGGGAGGGTCCGGAAACACCATATATTTT	CAIRGGSGNTIYF
TRBV27	-	TRBJ2-3	-	TGTGCCAGCAGTTTATCAGTGGGGGCAGGCGATACGCAGTATTTT	CASSLSVGAGDTQYF
TRBV27	few	TRBJ1-2	-	TGTGCCAGCACCTCGAGAGGGTCTCCCTATGGCTACACCTTC	CASTSRGSPYGYTF
TRBV18	-	TRBJ1-1	-	TGTGCCAGCTCACCCACCATGGGGGCCCACACTGAAGCTTTCTTT	CASSPTMGAHTEAFF
TRBV3-1/TRBV3-2	-	TRBJ2-2	TRBD2	TGTGCCAGCAGTCAACAACACTTAGCGGGGGGGATTGGCGGGGAGCTGTTTTTT	CASSQQHLAGGIGGELFF
TRBV30	-	TRBJ1-4	-	TGTGCCTGGAACTTTGGCGGTGCAACTAATGAAAAACTGTTTTTT	CAWNFGGATNEKLFF
TRBV3-1/TRBV3-2	-	TRBJ2-7	TRBD1	TGTGCCAGCAGCTCAAAAACAGGGGGCTACGAGCAGTACTTC	CASSSKTGGYEQYF
TRBV6-2/TRBV6-3	once	TRBJ2-5	TRBD2	TGTGCCAGCAGTCGATCAGCGGGGGGACAGGAGACCCAGTACTTC	CASSRSAGGQETQYF
TRBV27	-	TRBJ1-5	TRBD1	TGTGCCAGCAGTTCGGGCAGGGGGATGAATCAGCCCCAGCATTTT	CASSSGRGMNQPQHF
TRBV6-5	few	TRBJ1-1	-	TGTGCCAGCAGTCTTTCTGAAGGGGGCACTGAAGCTTTCTTT	CASSLSEGGTEAFF
TRBV30	-	TRBJ1-6	TRBD1	TGTGCCTGGCAGAAGACAGGGAATTCACCCCTCCACTTT	CAWQKTGNSPLHF
TRBV5-1	-	TRBJ1-1	TRBD1	TGCGCCAGCAGCCCCCCCCGGACAGGGCCGTCAGCAATGAACACTGAAGCTTTCTTT	CASSPPRTGPSAMNTEAFF